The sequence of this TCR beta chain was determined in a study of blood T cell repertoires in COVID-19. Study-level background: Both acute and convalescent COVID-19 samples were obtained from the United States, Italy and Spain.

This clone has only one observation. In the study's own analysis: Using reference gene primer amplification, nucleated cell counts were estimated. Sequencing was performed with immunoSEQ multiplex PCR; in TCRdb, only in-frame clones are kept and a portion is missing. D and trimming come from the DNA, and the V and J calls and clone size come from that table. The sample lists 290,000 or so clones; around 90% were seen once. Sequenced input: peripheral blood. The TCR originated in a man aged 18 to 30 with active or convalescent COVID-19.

The CDR3 here is CASSSSRRGLHF. For the CDR3, the DNA is TGTGCCAGCAGTTCATCTCGCCGGGGCCTCCACTTT. The V call is TRBV6-5, the J call TRBJ1-6; D not certain. V lost 4 bases to trimming and J lost 15 bases, with 13 bases between them. The CDR3 spans 12 residues. From germline, CDR1 is MNHEY and CDR2 SVGAGI.